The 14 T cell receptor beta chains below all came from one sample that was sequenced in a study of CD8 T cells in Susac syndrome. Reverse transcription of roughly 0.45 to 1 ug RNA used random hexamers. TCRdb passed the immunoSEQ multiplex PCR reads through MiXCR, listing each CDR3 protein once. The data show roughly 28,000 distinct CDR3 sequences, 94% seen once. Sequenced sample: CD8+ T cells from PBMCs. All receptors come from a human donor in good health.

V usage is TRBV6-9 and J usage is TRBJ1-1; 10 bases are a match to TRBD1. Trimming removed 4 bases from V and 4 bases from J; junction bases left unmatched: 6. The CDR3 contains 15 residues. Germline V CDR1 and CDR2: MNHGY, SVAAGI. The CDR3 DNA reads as TGTGCCAGCAGTTTCGACAGGGGGCGCGGCACTGAAGCTTTCTTT. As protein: CASSFDRGRGTEAFF.

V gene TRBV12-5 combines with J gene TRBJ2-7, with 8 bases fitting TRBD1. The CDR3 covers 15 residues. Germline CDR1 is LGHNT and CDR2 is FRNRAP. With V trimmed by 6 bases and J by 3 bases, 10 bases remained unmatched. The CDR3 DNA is TGTGCTAGTGGATCCACGCAGGGGGCTTACTACGAGCAGTACTTC. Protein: CASGSTQGAYYEQYF.

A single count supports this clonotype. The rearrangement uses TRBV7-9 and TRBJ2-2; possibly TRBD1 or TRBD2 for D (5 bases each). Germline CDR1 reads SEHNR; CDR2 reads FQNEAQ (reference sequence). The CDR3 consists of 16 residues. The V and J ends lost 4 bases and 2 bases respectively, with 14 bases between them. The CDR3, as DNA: TGTGCCAGCAGCTCCGCGGGTTGGGGCAACACCGGGGAGCTGTTTTTT. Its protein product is CASSSAGWGNTGELFF.

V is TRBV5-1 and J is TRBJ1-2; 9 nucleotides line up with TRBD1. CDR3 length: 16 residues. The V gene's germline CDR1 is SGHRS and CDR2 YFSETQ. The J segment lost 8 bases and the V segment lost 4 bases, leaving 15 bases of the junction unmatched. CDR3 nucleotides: TGCGCCAGCAGCCCGATGTACAGGGGGCGAGTAGAGGGCTACACCTTC. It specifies CASSPMYRGRVEGYTF. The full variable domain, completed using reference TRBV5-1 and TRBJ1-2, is KAGVTQTPRYLIKTRGQQVTLSCSPISGHRSVSWYQQTPGQGLQFLFEYFSETQRNKGNFPGRFSGRQFSNSRSEMNVSTLELGDSALYLCASSPMYRGRVEGYTFGSGTRLTVV.

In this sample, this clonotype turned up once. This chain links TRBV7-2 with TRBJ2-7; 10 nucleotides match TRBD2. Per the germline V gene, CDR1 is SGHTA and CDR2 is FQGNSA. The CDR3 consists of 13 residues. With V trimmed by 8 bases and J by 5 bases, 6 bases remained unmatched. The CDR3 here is CASASGGGNEQYF. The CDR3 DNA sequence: TGTGCCAGCGCCAGCGGGGGGGGGAACGAGCAGTACTTC.

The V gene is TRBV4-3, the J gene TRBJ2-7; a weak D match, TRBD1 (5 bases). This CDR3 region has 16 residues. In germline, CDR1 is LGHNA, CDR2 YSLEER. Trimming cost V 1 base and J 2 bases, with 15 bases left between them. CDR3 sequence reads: CASSQGVGELPYEQYF. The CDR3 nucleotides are TGCGCCAGCAGCCAAGGGGTAGGGGAATTACCCTACGAGCAGTACTTC.

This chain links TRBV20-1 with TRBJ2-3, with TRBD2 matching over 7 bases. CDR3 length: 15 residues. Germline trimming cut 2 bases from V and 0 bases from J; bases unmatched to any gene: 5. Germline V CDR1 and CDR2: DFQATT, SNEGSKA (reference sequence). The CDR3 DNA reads TGCAGTGCTAGACGTCCGGGGGGTAGCACAGATACGCAGTATTTT. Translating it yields CSARRPGGSTDTQYF.

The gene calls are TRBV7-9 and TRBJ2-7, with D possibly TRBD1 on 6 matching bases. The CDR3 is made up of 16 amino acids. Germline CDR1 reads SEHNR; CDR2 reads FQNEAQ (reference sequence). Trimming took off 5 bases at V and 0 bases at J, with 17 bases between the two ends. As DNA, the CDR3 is TGTGCCAGCAGCGAAAAAAGCAGGGGACCCTCCTACGAGCAGTACTTC. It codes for CASSEKSRGPSYEQYF.

The CDR3 here is CASSLAGGFTGELFF. CDR3 sequence (DNA): TGTGCCAGCAGCCTTGCAGGGGGTTTCACCGGGGAGCTGTTTTTT. The chain uses TRBV11-3 and TRBJ2-2; 7 nucleotides match TRBD1. J lost 4 bases, V lost 5 bases, and 7 bases had no gene match. CDR3 size: 15 residues. CDR1 is SGHNT, CDR2 YENEEA, per germline.

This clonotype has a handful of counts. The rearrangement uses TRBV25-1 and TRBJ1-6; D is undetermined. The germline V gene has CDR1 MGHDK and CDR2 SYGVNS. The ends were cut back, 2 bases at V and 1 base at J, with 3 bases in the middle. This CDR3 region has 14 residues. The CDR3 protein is CASSEGSYNSPLHF. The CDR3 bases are TGTGCCAGCAGTGAAGGGTCCTATAATTCACCCCTCCACTTT.

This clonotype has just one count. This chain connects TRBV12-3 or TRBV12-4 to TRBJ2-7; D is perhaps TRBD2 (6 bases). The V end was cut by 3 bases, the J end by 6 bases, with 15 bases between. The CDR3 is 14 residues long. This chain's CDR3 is CASSFMGLGGEQYF. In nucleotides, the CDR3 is TGTGCCAGCAGTTTTATGGGACTGGGAGGCGAGCAGTACTTC.

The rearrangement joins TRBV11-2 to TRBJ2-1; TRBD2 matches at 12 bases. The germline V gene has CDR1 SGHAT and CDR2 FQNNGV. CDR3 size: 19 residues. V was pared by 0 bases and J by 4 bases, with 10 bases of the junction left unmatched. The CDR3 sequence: CASSLDSRRLAGAYNEQFF. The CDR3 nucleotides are TGTGCCAGCAGCTTAGATTCCCGTCGACTAGCGGGGGCTTACAATGAGCAGTTCTTC.

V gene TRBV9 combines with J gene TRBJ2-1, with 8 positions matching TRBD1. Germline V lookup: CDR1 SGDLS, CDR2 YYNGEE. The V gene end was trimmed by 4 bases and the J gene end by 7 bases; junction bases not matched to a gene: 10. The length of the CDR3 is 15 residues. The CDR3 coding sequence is TGTGCCAGCAGCAAATCAGGGGGCGGAGTGAATGAGCAGTTCTTC. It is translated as CASSKSGGGVNEQFF.

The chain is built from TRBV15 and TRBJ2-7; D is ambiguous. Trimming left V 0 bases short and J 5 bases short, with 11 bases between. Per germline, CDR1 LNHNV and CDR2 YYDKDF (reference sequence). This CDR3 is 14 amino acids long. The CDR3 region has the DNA TGTGCCACCAGCAGAGATAGTGGGTCGGACGAGCAGTACTTC. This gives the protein CATSRDSGSDEQYF.